Presented here are 19 T cell receptor beta chains from one specimen sequenced in a study of blood T cells in healthy people across ages. A second roughly 6 to 12 cycle PCR used barcoded and J-beta primers. Each CDR3 protein gets one entry after TCRdb re-called the 5' RACE reads with MiXCR. The profile shows about 970,000 distinct CDR3 sequences, 51% of them singletons. Material for sequencing was blood. These receptors were collected from a woman aged 55-70 years in good health.

This rearrangement joins TRBV18 to TRBJ2-5; TRBD1 matches at 8 bases. The CDR3 runs to 14 residues. V was pared by 5 bases and J by 3 bases, with 5 bases of the junction left unmatched. Germline CDR1 reads KGHSH; CDR2 reads LQKENI. The CDR3 bases are TGTGCCAGCTCAGCGGACAGGGTGAAAGAGACCCAGTACTTC. Its protein is CASSADRVKETQYF.

This clonotype was observed a few times. This chain uses TRBV4-1 with TRBJ2-7, with TRBD2 matching 9 bases. CDR1 is MGHRA, CDR2 YSYEKL, per germline. V was clipped by 3 bases and J by 3 bases; unmatched bases: 3. This CDR3 comprises 14 residues. The CDR3 here is CASSQELAGYEQYF. Here the CDR3 DNA reads TGCGCCAGCAGCCAGGAACTAGCGGGCTACGAGCAGTACTTC.

The chain recombines TRBV20-1 with TRBJ2-3; tentatively, D is TRBD2 (6 bases). V was trimmed by 6 bases and J by 0 bases, leaving 16 bases between them. The CDR3 spans 15 residues. Germline values: CDR1 DFQATT, CDR2 SNEGSKA (reference sequence). CDR3 DNA sequence: TGCAGTGCCCCAAGGGCCGGGACTAGCACAGATACGCAGTATTTT. It is translated as CSAPRAGTSTDTQYF.

V usage is TRBV5-5 and J usage is TRBJ1-2; 7 nucleotides align to TRBD1. Germline V lookup: CDR1 SGHKS, CDR2 YYEKEE (reference sequence). V gave up 4 bases and J gave up 7 bases; unmatched junction bases: 7. The CDR3 is 13 residues long. The CDR3 DNA reads TGTGCCAGCAGCCGGGGACAGTCTGGTGGCTACACCTTC. It is translated as CASSRGQSGGYTF.

The chain carries TRBV5-1 and TRBJ2-7; 8 bases match TRBD2. Germline V gives CDR1 SGHRS, CDR2 YFSETQ. V was clipped by 3 bases and J by 1 base; unmatched bases: 3. This CDR3 has 14 amino acids. DNA for the CDR3: TGCGCCAGCAGCTCTATAGCGGGGTCCTACGAGCAGTACTTC. Residues: CASSSIAGSYEQYF.

The chain carries TRBV20-1 and TRBJ2-3, with 7 bases aligning to TRBD2. Germline CDR1 DFQATT, CDR2 SNEGSKA (reference sequence). Trimming removed 6 bases from V and 6 bases from J; junction bases left unmatched: 18. The CDR3 is made up of 16 amino acids. CDR3 sequence reads: CSAHGSIAGPSDTQYF. In DNA form, the CDR3 reads TGCAGTGCGCATGGCTCCATAGCGGGCCCCAGCGATACGCAGTATTTT.

This clonotype was seen only a few times. The V call is TRBV7-9, the J call TRBJ2-3; no reliable D call. CDR1 is SEHNR and CDR2 is FQNEAQ in the germline V gene (reference sequence). V shed 1 base and J shed 4 bases, with 12 bases lying between them. The CDR3 is made up of 15 amino acids. CDR3 protein: CASSLVPMAPDTQYF. CDR3 DNA: TGTGCCAGCAGCTTAGTTCCCATGGCTCCAGATACGCAGTATTTT. The variable domain in full, with the rest retrieved from reference TRBV7-9 and TRBJ2-3, is DTGVSQNPRHKITKRGQNVTFRCDPISEHNRLYWYRQTLGQGPEFLTYFQNEAQLEKSRLLSDRFSAERPKGSFSTLEIQRTEQGDSAMYLCASSLVPMAPDTQYFGPGTRLTVL.

This clonotype came up a few times. This chain connects TRBV5-5 to TRBJ2-3; TRBD2 aligns across 12 bases. The CDR3 extends over 16 amino acids. Germline V CDR1 and CDR2: SGHKS, YYEKEE (reference sequence). V dropped 3 bases and J dropped 5; count of bases not matched to a gene: 7. CDR3 nucleotide sequence: TGTGCCAGCAGCTCGACTAGCGGGAGAGGAAGAGATACGCAGTATTTT. This sequence encodes CASSSTSGRGRDTQYF. The variable domain in full, with the rest retrieved from reference TRBV5-5 and TRBJ2-3, is DAGVTQSPTHLIKTRGQQVTLRCSPISGHKSVSWYQQVLGQGPQFIFQYYEKEERGRGNFPDRFSARQFPNYSSELNVNALLLGDSALYLCASSSTSGRGRDTQYFGPGTRLTVL.

This clonotype showed up just a few times. The V call is TRBV28, the J call TRBJ1-6; 7 nucleotides align to TRBD1. Germline trimming cut 5 bases from V and 6 bases from J; bases unmatched to any gene: 7. Per the germline V gene, CDR1 is MDHEN and CDR2 is SYDVKM. This CDR3 comprises 15 residues. The CDR3: CASSPGTASNSPLHF. CDR3 nucleotides: TGTGCCAGCAGTCCCGGGACAGCAAGTAATTCACCCCTCCACTTT.

Regarding this clonotype: A read error may be the cause here, since a much bigger clone is one base away. The V gene is TRBV6-6, the J gene TRBJ2-7; D gene ambiguous. CDR1 and CDR2 (germline): MNHNY, SVGAGI (reference sequence). CDR3 length equals 12 residues. CDR3 residues: CAGSMDGYEQYF. As DNA, the CDR3 is TGTGCCGGCAGTATGGATGGCTACGAGCAGTACTTC.

The J gene is TRBJ2-5, the V gene TRBV15; unclear D gene. CDR3 size: 16 residues. Germline V CDR1 and CDR2: LNHNV, YYDKDF (reference sequence). V was pared by 0 bases and J by 2 bases, with 13 bases between. CDR3 nucleotides: TGTGCCACCAGCAGAGATAACCTCAATAGGCAAGAGACCCAGTACTTC. The encoded protein is CATSRDNLNRQETQYF.

This chain links TRBV25-1 with TRBJ2-1, with 7 bases identical to TRBD2. The CDR3 loop spans 15 amino acids. Germline-derived CDR1 and CDR2 are MGHDK and SYGVNS. The V gene end was trimmed by 8 bases and the J gene end by 3 bases; junction bases not matched to a gene: 10. The CDR3 spells CASGRGGSLYNEQFF. The CDR3 nucleotides are TGTGCCAGCGGTCGGGGCGGGAGCCTCTACAATGAGCAGTTCTTC.

In its sample, this clonotype was seen a few times. The chain carries TRBV12-3 or TRBV12-4 and TRBJ2-2; tentative D call: TRBD2 (6 bases). CDR3 size: 13 residues. V lost 6 bases, J lost 7 bases, and 12 bases lay in between. CDR3 region: CASSPWGVGELFF. The CDR3 DNA reads TGTGCCAGCAGCCCATGGGGGGTCGGGGAGCTGTTTTTT.

This chain links TRBV6-6 with TRBJ2-5; 7 nucleotides line up with TRBD2. The V segment lost 7 bases and the J segment 9 bases; nucleotides outside the gene matches: 5. This CDR3 is 11 amino acids long. The germline V gene encodes CDR1 MNHNY and CDR2 SVGAGI (reference sequence). The CDR3 sequence: CASTSRGAQYF. The CDR3, as DNA: TGTGCCAGCACCTCTCGGGGGGCCCAGTACTTC.

This clonotype was observed a few times. The V gene is TRBV7-9, the J gene TRBJ1-5, with 8 nucleotides matching TRBD1. The V gene end was trimmed by 5 bases and the J gene end by 6 bases; junction bases not matched to a gene: 9. This CDR3 has 15 residues. Germline V gene lookup returns CDR1 SEHNR and CDR2 FQNEAQ (reference sequence). CDR3 in DNA: TGTGCCAGCAGCCCATCGGACAGGGTCGGTCAGCCCCAGCATTTT. It is translated as CASSPSDRVGQPQHF.

The V and J genes are TRBV7-9 and TRBJ2-7; D gene ambiguous. CDR1 and CDR2 (germline): SEHNR, FQNEAQ (reference sequence). This CDR3 has 14 amino acids. Trimming removed 1 base at V and 6 bases at J, with 13 bases between. The CDR3 bases are TGTGCCAGCAGCTTAGGTGACTCCATCTCCGAGCAGTACTTC. The encoded protein is CASSLGDSISEQYF.

The chain carries TRBV28 and TRBJ2-6; possibly TRBD1 for D (5 bases). CDR1 MDHEN and CDR2 SYDVKM come from the germline V gene. The CDR3 covers 15 residues. V was clipped by 5 bases and J by 3 bases, with 11 bases between them. The CDR3 protein is CASSTQELGANVLTF. The CDR3 DNA reads as TGTGCCAGCAGTACACAGGAGCTTGGGGCCAACGTCCTGACTTTC.

This sequence joins TRBV24-1 and TRBJ2-7, with D possibly TRBD1 on 5 matching bases. This CDR3 is 13 amino acids long. Germline CDR1 is KGHDR and CDR2 is SFDVKD. V was clipped by 3 bases and J by 3 bases, with 8 bases between them. Written as DNA, the CDR3 is TGTGCCACCAGTGATGGGGCAGGCTACGAGCAGTACTTC. Translation: CATSDGAGYEQYF.

The V call is TRBV6-6, the J call TRBJ2-4, with D possibly TRBD1 on 5 matching bases. The assigned J gene may be wrong: the sequence end matches TRBJ2-7 better. CDR1 is MNHNY, CDR2 SVGAGI, per germline (reference sequence). CDR3 length equals 13 residues. Here the CDR3 DNA reads TGTGCCAGCAGTTTGATGGACACCTACGAGCAGTACTTC. Protein sequence: CASSLMDTYEQYF.